The present TCR beta chain was sequenced within a study of CD8 T cells in Susac syndrome. In the study overall: Patients with Susac syndrome had blood drawn and were at that point therapy-naive, on corticosteroids, or on intravenous immunoglobulin alone.

TEMRA cells were enriched by FACS, while CD8+ and CD4+ T cells were obtained through a negative isolation that was performed magnetically. In germline, CDR1 is DFQATT, CDR2 SNEGSKA (reference sequence). The CDR3 loop spans 13 amino acids. V lost 0 bases and J 3 bases, leaving 8 bases between the germline ends. Random hexamers served to reverse transcribe roughly 0.45 to 1 ug RNA. It was immunoSEQ multiplex PCR that amplified TCR beta CDR3 across 54 Vbeta and 13 Jbeta. One entry per CDR3 protein, called by TCRdb with MiXCR from the immunoSEQ multiplex PCR reads. Here the sample spans 200,000 or so distinct CDR3 sequences, around 93% being singletons.

This chain connects TRBV20-1 to TRBJ1-2; tentative D call: TRBD1 (5 bases). This receptor was taken from a human donor with Susac syndrome. Sample: CD8+ T cells from PBMCs. CDR3 nucleotide sequence: TGCAGTGCTAGAGATCGGGGCTACTATGGCTACACCTTC. Its protein is CSARDRGYYGYTF.